These 9 T cell receptor beta chains share one sample of origin, sequenced in a study of siplizumab effects on memory and regulatory T cells. Measured with immunoSEQ multiplex PCR; TCRdb has only the in-frame clones, and not every one. The repertoire consists of roughly 100,000 clones, with under 95% occurring once and the leading ten covering roughly 7.1%. The sample was CD8+ T cells sorted from blood. These receptors were taken from a human donor in good health.

The genes are TRBV4-1 and TRBJ2-2; D not resolved. Trimming shortened V by 1 base and J by 3 bases, and 15 bases separated the two germline ends. The germline V gene has CDR1 MGHRA and CDR2 YSYEKL. The CDR3 length is 17 residues. The CDR3 sequence: CASSQVGLARDTGELFF. The CDR3 DNA is TGCGCCAGCAGCCAAGTAGGGCTGGCTAGGGACACCGGGGAGCTGTTTTTT.

V usage is TRBV7-3 and J usage is TRBJ2-3; D is uncertain. The CDR3 is 15 residues long. Deletions cut 0 bases from V and 2 bases from J, with 9 bases between. Per germline, CDR1 SGHTA and CDR2 FQGTGA. The CDR3 coding sequence is TGTGCCAGCAGCTTAACCGGTGCGGCCACAGATACGCAGTATTTT. Its protein product is CASSLTGAATDTQYF. The complete variable domain, with remaining parts taken from reference TRBV7-3 and TRBJ2-3, reads GAGVSQTPSNKVTEKGKYVELRCDPISGHTALYWYRQSLGQGPEFLIYFQGTGAADDSGLPNDRFFAVRPEGSVSTLKIQRTERGDSAVYLCASSLTGAATDTQYFGPGTRLTVL.

V and J are TRBV5-1 and TRBJ2-7, with D perhaps matching TRBD1 (6 bases). Germline CDR1 SGHRS, CDR2 YFSETQ. This CDR3 has 11 amino acids. Trimming removed 5 bases from V and 4 bases from J, with 7 bases in between. CDR3 bases: TGCGCCAGCAGAGGGGGTTACGAGCAGTACTTC. Residues: CASRGGYEQYF.

V and J are TRBV5-6 and TRBJ1-1; tentatively, D is TRBD1 (6 bases). CDR1 is SGHDT, CDR2 YYEEEE, per germline. Trimming left V 5 bases short and J 0 bases short, with 17 bases between. The CDR3 is 16 amino acids. CDR3 in DNA: TGTGCCAGCAGTCCAAAGTTCGCAGGGGTGAACACTGAAGCTTTCTTT. Translated: CASSPKFAGVNTEAFF.

The V and J genes are TRBV6-5 and TRBJ2-7; perhaps TRBD2 as D (5 bases). Germline CDR1 and CDR2: MNHEY and SVGAGI. Trimming left V 4 bases short and J 5 bases short, with 18 bases between. The CDR3 is 15 residues long. The CDR3 here is CASSLLPRAPHEQYF. DNA for the CDR3: TGTGCCAGCAGTTTGCTCCCGCGGGCCCCCCACGAGCAGTACTTC.

This chain links TRBV7-9 with TRBJ2-5, with D uncertain. This CDR3 has 17 residues. Germline loops: CDR1 SEHNR, CDR2 FQNEAQ (reference sequence). With 1 base removed from V and 2 bases from J, the gap between germline ends came to 17 bases. CDR3 loop: CASSLVEVQTLQETQYF. The DNA of the CDR3 is TGTGCCAGCAGCTTAGTTGAGGTCCAGACGCTACAAGAGACCCAGTACTTC.

V usage is TRBV6-5 and J usage is TRBJ1-1; D is unclear. The CDR3 length is 13 residues. Per the germline V gene, CDR1 is MNHEY and CDR2 is SVGAGI. Trimming stripped 8 bases from V and 1 base from J, with 11 bases between. The CDR3 is CASVERENTEAFF. CDR3 DNA sequence: TGTGCCAGCGTGGAAAGGGAGAACACTGAAGCTTTCTTT.

V usage is TRBV27 and J usage is TRBJ2-3, with 10 positions matching TRBD1. CDR1 is MNHEY, CDR2 SMNVEV, per germline (reference sequence). Losses at the gene ends were 5 bases for V and 3 bases for J; bases not matched to a gene: 8. There are 16 residues in the CDR3. The CDR3 coding sequence is TGTGCCAGCAGTACATCCGGGACAGGGGATACAGATACGCAGTATTTT. Its translation is CASSTSGTGDTDTQYF.

This clone was picked up one time. The CDR3 DNA sequence: TGTGCCAGCAGCACCAGGGATTGTGGCGACAATGAGCAGTTCTTC. As protein: CASSTRDCGDNEQFF. The V and J genes are TRBV21-1 and TRBJ2-1; the table calls TRBD1, which could not be checked here. TRBV21-1 counts as a pseudogene. The CDR3 totals 15 residues.